There are many counts of the clone carrying this TCR beta chain. Antigen: not known. This record belongs to a study of blood T cells in healthy people across ages. Study-level findings and limits: Among T cells, TCR beta diversity per million cells dropped roughly linearly as age rose. Naive and antigen-experienced cells were not separated, limiting conclusive comparison.

A minimum of 7 million PBMCs was isolated per sample. Through a sample-barcoded 5' primer and a J-beta primer mix, a second PCR was run for roughly 6 to 12 cycles. MiXCR, applied by TCRdb to the 5' RACE reads, yields one record per CDR3 protein. This sample has about 320,000 distinct CDR3 sequences, with roughly 27% found just once. The trim removed 3 bases at V and 6 bases at J, leaving 7 bases unmatched. The CDR3 covers 14 residues. Germline CDR1 SGHRS, CDR2 YFSETQ. The chain recombines TRBV5-1 with TRBJ2-7; 9 positions match TRBD1. The sequencing input was blood. The receptor was isolated from an older woman in good health. CDR3 loop: CASSWGGQGLEQYF. The CDR3 DNA is TGCGCCAGCAGCTGGGGGGGACAGGGCCTCGAGCAGTACTTC.